This T cell receptor (beta chain) was documented in a study of cytomegalovirus exposure and HLA in healthy donors. Study results and limitations: The classifier reportedly diagnosed cytomegalovirus status with high specificity and sensitivity. The authors enumerated over 150 TCR beta chains as linked to cytomegalovirus.

Comment on this clone: The antigen is not known.

Using immunoSEQ multiplex PCR, the repertoire was profiled, and TCRdb retains in-frame clones only, with some absent. The table shows over 150,000 clones, with around 83% occurring only once. Germline V gene sequence: CDR1 MNHNS, CDR2 SASEGT. V was clipped by 5 bases and J by 6 bases; unmatched bases: 7. The CDR3 contains 15 residues. The sample was PBMCs. The chain uses TRBV6-1 and TRBJ2-3, with TRBD2 matching 11 bases. The TCR sequence derives from a human donor in good health. The CDR3 spells CASSRTSGGEDTQYF. CDR3 bases: TGTGCCAGCAGTAGAACTAGCGGGGGCGAGGATACGCAGTATTTT.